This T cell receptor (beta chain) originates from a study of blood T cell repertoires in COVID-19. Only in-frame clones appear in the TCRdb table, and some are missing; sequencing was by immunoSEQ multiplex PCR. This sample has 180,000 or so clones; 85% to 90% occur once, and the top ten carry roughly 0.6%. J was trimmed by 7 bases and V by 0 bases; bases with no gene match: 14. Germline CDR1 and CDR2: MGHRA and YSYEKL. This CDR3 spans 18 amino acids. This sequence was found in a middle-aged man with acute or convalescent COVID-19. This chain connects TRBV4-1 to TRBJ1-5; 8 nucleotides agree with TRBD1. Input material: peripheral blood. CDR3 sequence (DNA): TGCGCCAGCAGCCAAGATCCCAACAGGGGGGAACTTCGACAGCCCCAGCATTTT. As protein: CASSQDPNRGELRQPQHF.